The 20 T cell receptor beta chains below come from one sample, sequenced in a study of cytotoxic CD8 clonotypes in ibrutinib-treated CLL. Sequencing was performed with immunoSEQ multiplex PCR; in TCRdb, only in-frame clones are kept and a portion is missing. This sample has around 310,000 clones, with roughly 80% found just once. Sequenced material: PBMCs, taken before ibrutinib treatment. The receptors stem from a human donor with chronic lymphocytic leukemia.

This chain uses TRBV29-1 with TRBJ1-1, with no clear D. Germline V CDR1 and CDR2: SQVTM, ANQGSEA. The CDR3 has 18 amino acids. V was cut by 1 base and J by 0 bases, with 21 bases left in between. Here the CDR3 reads CSVEGTSAERYLNTEAFF. The CDR3 DNA reads TGCAGCGTTGAAGGTACCTCGGCAGAGAGATATTTGAACACTGAAGCTTTCTTT.

In its sample, this clone was seen a few times. The chain uses TRBV5-4 and TRBJ2-7; 8 nucleotides agree with TRBD1. CDR3 length: 13 residues. CDR1 is SGHNT and CDR2 is YYREEE in the germline V gene (reference sequence). Trimming removed 4 bases from V and 2 bases from J; junction bases left unmatched: 2. The CDR3 DNA follows: TGTGCCAGCAGCACACAGGGGGCCTACGAGCAGTACTTC. The encoded protein is CASSTQGAYEQYF.

The CDR3 coding sequence is TGTGCCAGCAGCCCCACACGTTACAATGAGCAGTTCTTC. This sequence encodes CASSPTRYNEQFF. This chain joins TRBV7-2 and TRBJ2-1; D uncertain. V lost 5 bases, J lost 4 bases, and 9 bases lay in between. Germline values: CDR1 SGHTA, CDR2 FQGNSA. The CDR3 is 13 residues long.

This clone has only one observation. The V call is TRBV27, the J call TRBJ2-7, with 11 bases aligning to TRBD2. CDR1 and CDR2 from the germline V gene are MNHEY and SMNVEV (reference sequence). Germline trimming cut 2 bases from V and 7 bases from J; bases unmatched to any gene: 7. The CDR3 extends over 15 amino acids. DNA for the CDR3: TGTGCCAGCAGTTTAGGGACTAGCGGTTTGGGAGAGCAGTACTTC. The encoded protein is CASSLGTSGLGEQYF.

This chain joins TRBV5-5 and TRBJ2-1; the match to TRBD1 covers 8 bases. Germline loops: CDR1 SGHKS, CDR2 YYEKEE (reference sequence). The CDR3 totals 15 residues. Unmatched junction bases numbered 8, after V lost 4 bases and J lost 5 bases. CDR3 loop: CASSPGQGGHNEQFF. The DNA of the CDR3 is TGTGCCAGCAGCCCCGGACAGGGTGGACACAATGAGCAGTTCTTC.

The V gene is TRBV9, the J gene TRBJ2-3; 9 nucleotides line up with TRBD2. J was trimmed by 0 bases and V by 0 bases; bases with no gene match: 5. Germline V gives CDR1 SGDLS, CDR2 YYNGEE. The CDR3 is 17 residues long. DNA for the CDR3: TGTGCCAGCAGCGTAGGAGCTAGCGGGGCTAGCACAGATACGCAGTATTTT. Protein product: CASSVGASGASTDTQYF.

The chain employs TRBV5-3 and TRBJ1-5, with 8 bases aligning to TRBD1. TRBV5-3 falls under the ORF class, with uncertain function. CDR3 length: 13 residues. With V trimmed by 3 bases and J by 5 bases, 1 base remained unmatched. The CDR3 sequence is CARSSDRDQPQHF. Here the CDR3 DNA reads TGTGCCAGAAGCTCGGACAGGGATCAGCCCCAGCATTTT.

This chain connects TRBV27 to TRBJ2-7, with 9 bases identical to TRBD2. The ends lost 4 bases at V and 2 bases at J; junction bases unmatched: 6. This CDR3 comprises 15 residues. Germline assignment: CDR1 MNHEY and CDR2 SMNVEV (reference sequence). DNA for the CDR3: TGTGCCAGCAGTTCCCAGAAGCGGGAGGCCTACGAGCAGTACTTC. Translated, it gives CASSSQKREAYEQYF.

The DNA of the CDR3 is TGTGCCAGCAGTTGGTCAGAACTAACCGGGGAGCTGTTTTTT. Protein: CASSWSELTGELFF. The gene calls are TRBV6-6 and TRBJ2-2; D is ambiguous. Germline loops: CDR1 MNHNY, CDR2 SVGAGI (reference sequence). Deletions cut 4 bases from V and 5 bases from J, with 11 bases between. The CDR3 loop spans 14 amino acids.

As concerns this clone: The same CDR3 arises from other DNA sequences in this sample as well. This sequence joins TRBV9 and TRBJ2-1; 11 bases align to TRBD2. Germline CDR1 is SGDLS and CDR2 is YYNGEE. CDR3 size: 15 residues. The ends lost 3 bases at V and 6 bases at J; junction bases unmatched: 5. The CDR3 DNA is TGTGCCAGCAGCGCCCTAGCGGGAGGTTCCAATGAGCAGTTCTTC. Its protein product is CASSALAGGSNEQFF. The whole variable domain, filled in from reference TRBV9 and TRBJ2-1, reads DSGVTQTPKHLITATGQRVTLRCSPRSGDLSVYWYQQSLDQGLQFLIQYYNGEERAKGNILERFSAQQFPDLHSELNLSSLELGDSALYFCASSALAGGSNEQFFGPGTRLTVL.

V is TRBV5-1 and J is TRBJ2-7; TRBD2 aligns across 10 bases. The CDR3 runs 14 residues. With 0 bases clipped from V and 3 bases from J, the junction kept 0 bases outside the gene matches. Germline V gives CDR1 SGHRS, CDR2 YFSETQ. CDR3 nucleotide sequence: TGCGCCAGCAGCTTGGCTAGCGGGGGCTACGAGCAGTACTTC. It yields the protein CASSLASGGYEQYF.

The chain joins TRBV7-6 to TRBJ1-1; the D gene is possibly TRBD1 (6 bases). This CDR3 region has 14 residues. Germline CDR1 is SGHVS and CDR2 is FNYEAQ. V lost 6 bases and J lost 1, with 12 bases in between. The CDR3 region is CASRPGHSNTEAFF. Written as DNA, the CDR3 is TGTGCCAGCAGGCCGGGACACTCGAACACTGAAGCTTTCTTT.

This clone was seen a handful of times. V is TRBV18 and J is TRBJ1-4; perhaps TRBD1 as D (5 bases). With 3 bases removed from V and 8 bases from J, the gap between germline ends came to 13 bases. CDR3 length equals 14 residues. CDR1 and CDR2 (germline): KGHSH, LQKENI. This CDR3 is CASSPGVTLEKLFF. The CDR3 bases are TGTGCCAGCTCACCGGGGGTTACGTTGGAAAAACTGTTTTTT.

The chain employs TRBV7-2 and TRBJ2-7, with no clear D. V lost 2 bases and J 2 bases, leaving 10 bases between the germline ends. This CDR3 spans 14 amino acids. CDR1 is SGHTA and CDR2 is FQGNSA in the germline V gene. The CDR3 DNA reads as TGTGCCAGCAGCTTATTCCTGGGAACCTACGAGCAGTACTTC. It yields the protein CASSLFLGTYEQYF.

The V call is TRBV27, the J call TRBJ2-7; no clear D. Per germline, CDR1 MNHEY and CDR2 SMNVEV (reference sequence). CDR3 length: 14 amino acids. Trimming pared 5 bases from V and 0 bases from J, leaving 11 bases between. The CDR3, as DNA: TGTGCCAGCAGTGATCGCCTGGGCTCCTACGAGCAGTACTTC. Protein sequence: CASSDRLGSYEQYF.

Written as DNA, the CDR3 is TGTGCCAGCAGCTTCGTCGTGGGCTACGAGCAGTACTTC. Its protein is CASSFVVGYEQYF. The V call is TRBV7-9, the J call TRBJ2-7, with no clear D. The CDR3 is made up of 13 amino acids. Germline CDR1 reads SEHNR; CDR2 reads FQNEAQ (reference sequence). V was trimmed by 3 bases and J by 3 bases, leaving 9 bases between them. The variable domain in full, completed from reference TRBV7-9 and TRBJ2-7, reads DTGVSQNPRHKITKRGQNVTFRCDPISEHNRLYWYRQTLGQGPEFLTYFQNEAQLEKSRLLSDRFSAERPKGSFSTLEIQRTEQGDSAMYLCASSFVVGYEQYFGPGTRLTVT.

This sequence joins TRBV30 and TRBJ2-3, with D possibly TRBD2 on 6 matching bases. CDR3 length: 12 residues. Per the germline V gene, CDR1 is GTSNPN and CDR2 is SVGIG (reference sequence). The ends were cut back, 3 bases at V and 6 bases at J, with 10 bases in the middle. The CDR3 DNA reads as TGTGCCTGGAGCGGGGGTGGGGATACGCAGTATTTT. Amino acids: CAWSGGGDTQYF.

The chain links TRBV4-1 to TRBJ1-5, with 7 bases identical to TRBD1. The CDR3 contains 15 residues. V lost 4 bases, J lost 1 base, and 4 bases stayed unmatched. Germline values: CDR1 MGHRA, CDR2 YSYEKL. The DNA of the CDR3 is TGCGCCAGCAGCCCTTTACAGGGGAGCAATCAGCCCCAGCATTTT. Its translation is CASSPLQGSNQPQHF.

The gene calls are TRBV12-5 and TRBJ2-5, with 8 bases aligning to TRBD1. The V and J ends lost 6 bases and 4 bases, in that order; junction bases with no gene match: 13. The CDR3 is 16 amino acids. CDR1 is LGHNT, CDR2 FRNRAP, per germline. The CDR3 bases are TGTGCTAGTGGCCCTGGAGACAGGGGATTCGGAGAGACCCAGTACTTC. It is translated as CASGPGDRGFGETQYF.

This chain connects TRBV5-1 to TRBJ1-1, with D maybe TRBD1 (6 bases). V dropped 5 bases and J dropped 4 bases, with 9 bases sitting between them. CDR1 and CDR2 from the germline V gene are SGHRS and YFSETQ. The CDR3 extends over 12 amino acids. CDR3 DNA sequence: TGCGCCAGCAGACTAGGGGGCACTGAAGCTTTCTTT. Amino acids: CASRLGGTEAFF.